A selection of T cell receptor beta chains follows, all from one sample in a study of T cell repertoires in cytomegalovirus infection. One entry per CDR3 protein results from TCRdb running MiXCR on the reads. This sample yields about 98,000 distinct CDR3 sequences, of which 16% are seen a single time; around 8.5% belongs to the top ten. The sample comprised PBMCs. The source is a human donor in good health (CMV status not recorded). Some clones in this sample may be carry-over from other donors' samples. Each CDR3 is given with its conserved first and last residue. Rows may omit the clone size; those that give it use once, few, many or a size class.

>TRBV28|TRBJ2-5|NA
CASSSVPGAFQETQYF
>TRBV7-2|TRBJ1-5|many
CASSLGGYSNQPQHF
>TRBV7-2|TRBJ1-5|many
CASSLEEGILYQPQHF
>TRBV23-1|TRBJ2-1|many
CASSQSDTYNEQFF
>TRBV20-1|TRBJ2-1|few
CSARASGGYNEQFF
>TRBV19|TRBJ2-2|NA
CASRRGLGNGELFF
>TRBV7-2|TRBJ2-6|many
CASSSRAGANVLTF
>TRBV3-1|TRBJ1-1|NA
CASSPGEAGGTEAFF
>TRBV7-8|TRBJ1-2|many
CASSLAGANGYTF
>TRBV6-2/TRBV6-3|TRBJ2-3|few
CASRTYGSRTDTQYF
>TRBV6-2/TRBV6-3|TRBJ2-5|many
CASRRTGYETQYF
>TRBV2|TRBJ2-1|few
CASSEGGLGDEQFF
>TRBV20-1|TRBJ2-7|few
CSARDRGTSSLEQYF
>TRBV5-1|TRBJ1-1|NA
CASSLDEGNTEAFF
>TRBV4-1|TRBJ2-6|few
CASSQGPQGLRANVLTF
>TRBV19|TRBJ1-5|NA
CASRKTGDDQPQHF
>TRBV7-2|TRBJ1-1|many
CASSLADRGQAFF
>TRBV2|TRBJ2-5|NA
CASRGVEETQYF
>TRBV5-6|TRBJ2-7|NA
CASSSSGLREQYF
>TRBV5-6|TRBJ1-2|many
CASSLITVGYGYTF
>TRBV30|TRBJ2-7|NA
CAWSPATGGEYEQYF
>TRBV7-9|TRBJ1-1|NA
CASSPGAEAFF